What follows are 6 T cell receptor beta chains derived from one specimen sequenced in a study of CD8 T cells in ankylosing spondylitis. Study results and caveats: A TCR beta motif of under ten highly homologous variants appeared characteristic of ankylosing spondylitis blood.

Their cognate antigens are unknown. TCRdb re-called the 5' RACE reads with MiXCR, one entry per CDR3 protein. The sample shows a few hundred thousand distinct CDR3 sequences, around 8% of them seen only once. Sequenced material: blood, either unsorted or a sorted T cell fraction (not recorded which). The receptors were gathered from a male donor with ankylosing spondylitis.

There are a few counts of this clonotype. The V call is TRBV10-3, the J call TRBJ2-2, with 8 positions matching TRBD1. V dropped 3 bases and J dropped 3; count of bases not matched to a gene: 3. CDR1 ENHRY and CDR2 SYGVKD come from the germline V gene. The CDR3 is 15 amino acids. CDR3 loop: CAISEGQGHTGELFF. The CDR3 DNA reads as TGTGCCATCAGTGAAGGACAGGGCCACACCGGGGAGCTGTTTTTT.

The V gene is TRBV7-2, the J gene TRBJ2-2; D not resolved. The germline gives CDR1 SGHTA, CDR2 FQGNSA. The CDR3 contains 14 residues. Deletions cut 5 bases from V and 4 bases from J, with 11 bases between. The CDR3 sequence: CASSQQIVTGELFF. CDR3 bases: TGTGCCAGCAGCCAGCAGATAGTCACCGGGGAGCTGTTTTTT.

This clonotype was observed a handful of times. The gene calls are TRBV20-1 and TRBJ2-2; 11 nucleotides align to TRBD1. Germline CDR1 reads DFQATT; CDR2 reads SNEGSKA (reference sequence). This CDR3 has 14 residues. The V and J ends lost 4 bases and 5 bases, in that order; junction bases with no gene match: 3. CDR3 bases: TGCAGTGCTATGGGACAGGGGGAAACCGGGGAGCTGTTTTTT. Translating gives CSAMGQGETGELFF.

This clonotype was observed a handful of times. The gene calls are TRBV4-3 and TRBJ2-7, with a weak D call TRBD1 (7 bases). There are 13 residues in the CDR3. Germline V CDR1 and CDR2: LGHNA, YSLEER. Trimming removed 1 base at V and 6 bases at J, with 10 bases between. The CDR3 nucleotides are TGCGCCAGCAGCCAAGTCCAGGGGGGCGAGCAGTACTTC. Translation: CASSQVQGGEQYF.

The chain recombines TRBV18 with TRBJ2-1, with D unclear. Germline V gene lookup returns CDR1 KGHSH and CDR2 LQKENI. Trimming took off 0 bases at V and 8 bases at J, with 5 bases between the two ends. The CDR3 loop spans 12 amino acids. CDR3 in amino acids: CASSPPSYEQFF. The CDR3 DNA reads TGTGCCAGCTCACCACCGTCATATGAGCAGTTCTTC.

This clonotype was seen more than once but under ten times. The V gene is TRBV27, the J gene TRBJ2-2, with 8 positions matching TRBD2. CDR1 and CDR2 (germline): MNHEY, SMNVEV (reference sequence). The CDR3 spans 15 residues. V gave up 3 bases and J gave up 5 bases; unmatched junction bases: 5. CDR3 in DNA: TGTGCCAGCAGTTTTATGGTAGCGGGAACCGGGGAGCTGTTTTTT. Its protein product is CASSFMVAGTGELFF.